The subject of this entry is one T cell receptor (beta chain). What it binds is not known. In germline, CDR1 is MNHEY, CDR2 SVGAGI. The CDR3 is 16 amino acids. Deletions cut 2 bases from V and 7 bases from J, with 17 bases between. This sample is part of a study of CD8 T cells in Susac syndrome. General study results and limits: The study conceded that its TCR sequencing and HLA analysis involved relatively few individuals.

RNA was extracted with the RNeasy kit, and a quantity of roughly 0.45 to 1 ug was reverse transcribed using random hexamers. A multiplex approach, immunoSEQ multiplex PCR, amplified TCR beta CDR3 across 54 Vbeta and 13 Jbeta. TCRdb itself ran the immunoSEQ multiplex PCR reads through MiXCR, one entry per CDR3 protein. This table holds roughly 220,000 distinct CDR3 sequences, about 94% found once. The receptor comes from a human donor with Susac syndrome. This sequence joins TRBV6-5 and TRBJ1-4, with D tentatively TRBD1 (6 bases). Specimen: CD4+ T cells from PBMCs. The CDR3 DNA follows: TGTGCCAGCAGTTACCGTGTTTCCGGAGGGGGTGAAAAACTGTTTTTT. Its protein is CASSYRVSGGGEKLFF.